Listed below are T cell receptor beta chains from one sample, sequenced in a study of blood T cell repertoires in COVID-19. Measured with immunoSEQ multiplex PCR; TCRdb has only the in-frame clones, and not every one. The sample lists fewer than 150,000 clones, 70% to 90% seen once, with about 28% in the top ten. Sequenced: peripheral blood. Every receptor here comes from a human donor in a cohort sampled during active COVID-19. Each CDR3 is given without its conserved first and last residue. The order of the fields is J gene, V gene, CDR3 protein.

TRBJ1-2	TRBV19	ASSIRQGIGYT
TRBJ2-1	TRBV15	ATSREKGENEQF
TRBJ2-3	TRBV19	ASRSPTSGHTDTQY
TRBJ1-1	TRBV5-1	ASSVSGGPTEAF
TRBJ2-7	TRBV5-1	ASSLSSGTSGYEQY
TRBJ2-1	TRBV7-2	ASSRAQGRYNEQF
TRBJ2-2	TRBV13	ASSQGTGELF
TRBJ1-6	TRBV27	ASTSGQSNSPLH
TRBJ2-5	TRBV12-5	ASGLAGREGETQY
TRBJ2-7	TRBV6-6	ASSYSNALFSYEQY
TRBJ2-7	TRBV5-4	ASSLAASGALSYEQY
TRBJ2-5	TRBV5-4	ATQGGQGYQETQY
TRBJ2-5	TRBV5-1	ASRPSTIEETQY
TRBJ1-3	TRBV30	AWSVERGNTIY
TRBJ1-1	TRBV10-3	AAGQGNIGGQAF
TRBJ1-1	TRBV30	AWKQTGTNTEAF
TRBJ2-1	TRBV19	ASSLIRGRNNEQF
TRBJ1-3	TRBV6-5	ASSQGYSGNTIY
TRBJ2-7	TRBV5-1	ASSLASVSSGVAYEQY
TRBJ2-5	TRBV5-6	ASSFLVETQY
TRBJ2-7	TRBV9	ASSPWTYNSYEQY
TRBJ1-5	TRBV7-7	ASSSGKKTGYSNQPQH
TRBJ2-7	TRBV19	ASKGRDEQY
TRBJ1-2	TRBV6-2/TRBV6-3	ASSYFGTGSGYGYT
TRBJ2-7	TRBV7-8	ASSLTGHEQY
TRBJ2-7	TRBV12-3/TRBV12-4	ASSSDWTYEQY
TRBJ1-6	TRBV30	AWSGQGASPLH
TRBJ1-2	TRBV27	ASRTSQGRYGYT
TRBJ1-2	TRBV2	ASTGTQILDGYT
TRBJ2-5	TRBV5-1	ASSLVSRYQETQY
TRBJ2-2	TRBV3-1/TRBV3-2	ASRDPGQGNTGELF
TRBJ1-1	TRBV30	AWGGQGLMNTEAF
TRBJ2-1	TRBV19	ASSIQGWSYNEQF
TRBJ2-1	TRBV27	ASSFGAGGYNEQF
TRBJ1-1	TRBV7-3	ASSQGVNTEAF
TRBJ2-7	TRBV11-2	ASSSPGVAYEQY
TRBJ1-4	TRBV7-2	ASSAGTGVPGNEKLF
TRBJ2-5	TRBV3-1/TRBV3-2	ASSSRGGRETQY
TRBJ1-6	TRBV30	AWSYFNSPLH
TRBJ2-3	TRBV6-6	ASSGGRGTDTQY
TRBJ1-2	TRBV12-3/TRBV12-4	ASSFAGRSGYT
TRBJ1-1	TRBV18	ASSSGGSEAF
TRBJ2-7	TRBV3-1/TRBV3-2	ASSLGTSGTYEQY
TRBJ2-5	TRBV25-1	ASSPDLGTQY
TRBJ1-2	TRBV15	ATSLTDNYGYT
TRBJ2-5	TRBV6-2/TRBV6-3	ASSFPQGQRQETQY
TRBJ2-5	TRBV5-1	ASSLAGWEVETQY
TRBJ2-5	TRBV7-9	ASSLGGVGETQY